This T cell receptor (beta chain) was captured in a study of cytomegalovirus exposure and HLA in healthy donors. Study overall: The approximately 120 validation repertoires used the same platform as the 500 to 700 first-cohort repertoires, a later analysis reported.

The study drew the donors from its 120-subject validation cohort, separate from the approximately 700-subject first cohort. With regard to this clone: Its antigen is as yet unknown.

Findings and caveats of the study: The tendency of first-cohort TCR clusters to co-occur in the roughly 130 validation repertoires emerged from a later analysis. Cytomegalovirus association was assigned to more than 150 TCR beta chains.

This CDR3 spans 14 amino acids. Germline V gene lookup returns CDR1 MNHNS and CDR2 SASEGT. V was clipped by 5 bases and J by 0 bases, with 8 bases between them. Measured with immunoSEQ multiplex PCR; TCRdb has only the in-frame clones, and not every one. Of roughly 130,000 clones listed, roughly 86% are singletons. The TCR sequence derives from a man younger than 40 in good health and CMV-seronegative. The chain uses TRBV6-1 and TRBJ1-5, with D perhaps matching TRBD1 (6 bases). The sequencing input was PBMCs. CDR3: CASSSGDSNQPQHF. CDR3 bases: TGTGCCAGCAGTTCAGGGGATAGCAATCAGCCCCAGCATTTT.